Below, 26 T cell receptor beta chains from the same sample are listed, as sequenced in a study of cytomegalovirus exposure and HLA in healthy donors. In the PCR, 60 Vbeta and 13 Jbeta primers were used. Method: immunoSEQ multiplex PCR; TCRdb's copy keeps in-frame clones and lacks some. The repertoire holds about 150,000 clones, with about 76% as singletons. The sequencing input was PBMCs. The receptors shown here come from a man aged 25-40 years in good health and CMV-seropositive.

The chain is built from TRBV5-1 and TRBJ1-3; TRBD1 matches at 8 bases. The CDR3 is 15 residues long. The V segment lost 4 bases and the J segment 4 bases; nucleotides outside the gene matches: 7. CDR1 and CDR2 (germline): SGHRS, YFSETQ. Written as DNA, the CDR3 is TGCGCCAGCAGCGCGCCACAGGGGGAAGGAAACACCATATATTTT. As protein: CASSAPQGEGNTIYF.

This CDR3 is CASSPPRAEGNEQFF. The CDR3 DNA sequence: TGTGCCAGCAGTCCGCCGAGGGCCGAAGGCAATGAGCAGTTCTTC. The V and J genes are TRBV5-6 and TRBJ2-1; D may be TRBD2 (5 bases). The germline gives CDR1 SGHDT, CDR2 YYEEEE. The CDR3 extends over 15 amino acids. Between the trimmed V and J ends, which lost 5 bases and 6 bases, there was a span of 18 bases.

The chain combines TRBV20-1 with TRBJ1-4; perhaps TRBD1 as D (6 bases). Germline V gene lookup returns CDR1 DFQATT and CDR2 SNEGSKA (reference sequence). The CDR3 spans 11 residues. V was shortened by 6 bases and J by 7 bases, with 9 bases between the two germline ends. CDR3 residues: CSAMTGEKLFF. CDR3 sequence (DNA): TGCAGTGCAATGACAGGTGAAAAACTGTTTTTT.

The chain recombines TRBV5-1 with TRBJ2-7, with D perhaps matching TRBD2 (6 bases). The CDR3 totals 14 residues. CDR1 is SGHRS and CDR2 is YFSETQ in the germline V gene. Trimming pared 0 bases from V and 3 bases from J, leaving 10 bases between. The CDR3 protein is CASSLGAGGYEQYF. The CDR3, as DNA: TGCGCCAGCAGCTTGGGCGCCGGGGGCTACGAGCAGTACTTC.

This clone has a handful of counts. The chain uses TRBV27 and TRBJ1-2; 8 bases are a match to TRBD1. Germline lookup yields CDR1 MNHEY and CDR2 SMNVEV (reference sequence). V lost 10 bases and J lost 8; bases outside the gene matches: 12. This CDR3 contains 13 residues. The CDR3 bases are TGTGCCACCTATAGACAGGGGATTGGAGGCTACACCTTC. Translated: CATYRQGIGGYTF.

The rearrangement links TRBV5-6 to TRBJ2-7; 12 nucleotides line up with TRBD1. V shed 2 bases, J shed 5 bases, and the junction held 2 bases outside the gene matches. The CDR3 consists of 14 residues. Germline V CDR1 and CDR2: SGHDT, YYEEEE. CDR3 nucleotides: TGTGCCAGCAGCTTCGGGACAGGGGGCAACGAGCAGTACTTC. Encoded protein: CASSFGTGGNEQYF.

This chain links TRBV19 with TRBJ2-2; D uncertain. V dropped 3 bases and J dropped 6 bases, with 11 bases sitting between them. Germline assignment: CDR1 LNHDA and CDR2 SQIVND (reference sequence). This CDR3 has 14 amino acids. CDR3 loop: CASSIGRLSGELFF. Written as DNA, the CDR3 is TGTGCCAGTAGTATTGGCAGGTTGTCCGGGGAGCTGTTTTTT.

V gene TRBV4-3 combines with J gene TRBJ2-2, with D perhaps matching TRBD2 (5 bases). Trimming removed 0 bases at V and 3 bases at J, with 11 bases between. This CDR3 region has 16 residues. The V gene's germline CDR1 is LGHNA and CDR2 YSLEER. CDR3 protein: CASSQDVLAYTGELFF. The CDR3 region has the DNA TGCGCCAGCAGCCAAGATGTCCTAGCTTACACCGGGGAGCTGTTTTTT.

Comment on this clone: The sample has other DNA sequences that encode this CDR3 too. The chain is built from TRBV18 and TRBJ2-7; D not certain. This CDR3 is 14 amino acids long. The germline V gene has CDR1 KGHSH and CDR2 LQKENI. Trimming took 6 bases from V and 2 from J, leaving 14 bases between them. The CDR3 coding sequence is TGTGCCAGCTCCCCTCCCGGGTTGACCTACGAGCAGTACTTC. Translating gives CASSPPGLTYEQYF.

V usage is TRBV6-5 and J usage is TRBJ2-3; D gene ambiguous. In germline, CDR1 is MNHEY, CDR2 SVGAGI. With 7 bases removed from V and 4 bases from J, the gap between germline ends came to 18 bases. The CDR3 length is 15 residues. The CDR3 here is CASTSAARRADTQYF. The CDR3 DNA sequence: TGTGCCAGCACCTCGGCGGCGCGACGGGCAGATACGCAGTATTTT.

V is TRBV30 and J is TRBJ2-6; D not certain. The germline V gene has CDR1 GTSNPN and CDR2 SVGIG (reference sequence). There are 13 residues in the CDR3. V shed 0 bases and J shed 4 bases, with 4 bases lying between them. The DNA of the CDR3 is TGTGCCTGGAGTGTATCGGGGGCCAACGTCCTGACTTTC. Its translation: CAWSVSGANVLTF.

The V gene is TRBV7-3, the J gene TRBJ2-5, with TRBD2 matching 11 bases. With 5 bases clipped from V and 2 bases from J, the junction kept 7 bases outside the gene matches. Per germline, CDR1 SGHTA and CDR2 FQGTGA. The CDR3 totals 16 residues. CDR3 DNA: TGTGCCAGCAGCGTCAACCCTAGCGGGGGGCAAGAGACCCAGTACTTC. As protein: CASSVNPSGGQETQYF.

CDR3 loop: CASSPGTGITGELFF. The CDR3 DNA is TGTGCCAGCAGCCCTGGGACAGGGATCACCGGGGAGCTGTTTTTT. J is TRBJ2-2 and V is TRBV7-7, with TRBD1 matching over 9 bases. With 5 bases clipped from V and 4 bases from J, the junction kept 5 bases outside the gene matches. The CDR3 spans 15 residues. Germline V CDR1 and CDR2: SSHAT, FNYEAQ (reference sequence).

The J gene is TRBJ2-1, the V gene TRBV30, with TRBD2 matching 10 bases. The junction had 7 bases not matched to a gene; V was cut back by 5 bases and J by 0 bases. The CDR3 is 16 residues long. Germline V gene data show CDR1 as GTSNPN and CDR2 as SVGIG (reference sequence). CDR3: CAWGLAGVFSYNEQFF. DNA of the CDR3: TGTGCCTGGGGTCTAGCGGGAGTCTTCTCCTACAATGAGCAGTTCTTC.

This clone was seen at least ten times. The rearrangement links TRBV11-2 to TRBJ2-7; 7 nucleotides match TRBD2. The CDR3 has 15 amino acids. Germline lookup yields CDR1 SGHAT and CDR2 FQNNGV. Trimming removed 5 bases from V and 7 bases from J; junction bases left unmatched: 14. CDR3 in DNA: TGTGCCAGCAGCCCGTGGGGAGGGCTAGCAGGTGAGCAGTACTTC. It is translated as CASSPWGGLAGEQYF. The full variable domain, with the rest looked up from reference TRBV11-2 and TRBJ2-7, is EAGVAQSPRYKIIEKRQSVAFWCNPISGHATLYWYQQILGQGPKLLIQFQNNGVVDDSQLPKDRFSAERLKGVDSTLKIQPAKLEDSAVYLCASSPWGGLAGEQYFGPGTRLTVT.

This clone occurred a few times. The gene calls are TRBV6-1 and TRBJ1-5; D uncertain. CDR3 length: 11 residues. The germline V gene encodes CDR1 MNHNS and CDR2 SASEGT. Here the CDR3 DNA reads TGTGGGCCGAGGGTTAATCAGCCCCAGCATTTT. The encoded protein is CGPRVNQPQHF.

The rearrangement uses TRBV6-5 and TRBJ1-4, with TRBD1 matching 8 bases. The CDR3 length is 15 residues. The V segment lost 5 bases and the J segment 7 bases; nucleotides outside the gene matches: 9. Per germline, CDR1 MNHEY and CDR2 SVGAGI. The CDR3 region is CASSQPQGGSEKLFF. The DNA of the CDR3 is TGTGCCAGCAGTCAACCACAGGGGGGGAGTGAAAAACTGTTTTTT.

This clone was found once. The chain recombines TRBV5-1 with TRBJ1-2; D not resolved. The CDR3 runs 14 residues. Looked up from germline, CDR1 is SGHRS and CDR2 is YFSETQ. V dropped 0 bases and J dropped 5 bases, with 11 bases sitting between them. CDR3 sequence: CASSLAPETYGYTF. CDR3 nucleotides: TGCGCCAGCAGCTTGGCTCCCGAGACTTATGGCTACACCTTC.

The chain carries TRBV2 and TRBJ2-5, with 16 bases aligning to TRBD2. CDR3 length equals 17 residues. Germline V gene lookup returns CDR1 SNHLY and CDR2 FYNNEI. With 6 bases clipped from V and 1 base from J, the junction kept 5 bases outside the gene matches. CDR3 sequence: CASSPGTSGGGQETQYF. The CDR3 nucleotides are TGTGCCAGCAGCCCCGGGACTAGCGGGGGGGGCCAAGAGACCCAGTACTTC. Combining the CDR3 with reference TRBV2 and TRBJ2-5 gives the whole variable domain EPEVTQTPSHQVTQMGQEVILRCVPISNHLYFYWYRQILGQKVEFLVSFYNNEISEKSEIFDDQFSVERPDGSNFTLKIRSTKLEDSAMYFCASSPGTSGGGQETQYFGPGTRLLVL.

The chain has TRBV19 and TRBJ1-6; D is possibly TRBD1 (5 bases). Germline assignment: CDR1 LNHDA and CDR2 SQIVND (reference sequence). Trimming stripped 6 bases from V and 10 bases from J, with 13 bases between. The CDR3 consists of 13 residues. Here the CDR3 reads CASRPTAYSPLHF. Here the CDR3 DNA reads TGTGCCAGTAGGCCGACAGCCTACTCACCCCTCCACTTT.

The chain has TRBV5-1 and TRBJ2-1; a possible D gene is TRBD2 (6 bases). Germline V gene data show CDR1 as SGHRS and CDR2 as YFSETQ. The V gene lost 4 bases and the J gene lost 3 bases, with 17 bases spanning the gap. The CDR3 is 16 amino acids. For the CDR3, the DNA is TGCGCCAGCAGCGCCGGAGATAGCGGAGACTACAATGAGCAGTTCTTC. This encodes CASSAGDSGDYNEQFF.

The chain recombines TRBV6-5 with TRBJ1-5, with unresolved D. The germline gives CDR1 MNHEY, CDR2 SVGAGI. Trimming removed 6 bases at V and 2 bases at J, with 14 bases between. This CDR3 contains 15 residues. The CDR3 nucleotides are TGTGCCAGCAGCAGGTACCCTATCGGCAATCAGCCCCAGCATTTT. Translation: CASSRYPIGNQPQHF.

The genes are TRBV4-1 and TRBJ2-7; 7 nucleotides match TRBD2. V shed 5 bases and J 1 base; nucleotides not matched to a gene: 2. The CDR3 extends over 13 amino acids. In germline, CDR1 is MGHRA, CDR2 YSYEKL. The CDR3 spells CASSRLASYEQYF. CDR3 coding DNA: TGCGCCAGCAGCAGACTAGCTTCCTACGAGCAGTACTTC.

The chain carries TRBV7-2 and TRBJ1-5; 9 nucleotides match TRBD1. The junction had 1 base not matched to a gene; V was cut back by 1 base and J by 6 bases. CDR3 length equals 14 residues. Germline V CDR1 and CDR2: SGHTA, FQGNSA. The CDR3 sequence: CASSLDRGPQPQHF. The CDR3 nucleotides read TGTGCCAGCAGCTTAGACAGGGGGCCTCAGCCCCAGCATTTT.

V is TRBV30 and J is TRBJ2-5, with a possible D match to TRBD2 (6 bases). Germline V CDR1 and CDR2: GTSNPN, SVGIG (reference sequence). Trimming removed 2 bases from V and 6 bases from J, with 19 bases in between. The CDR3 covers 15 residues. This CDR3 is CAWSTPKGLRKTQYF. The CDR3 region has the DNA TGTGCCTGGAGTACCCCCAAAGGACTACGAAAGACCCAGTACTTC.

This chain uses TRBV5-4 with TRBJ2-5; D is perhaps TRBD1 (6 bases). TRBJ2-7 explains the end of the DNA better; the J call may be wrong. CDR3 size: 14 residues. Germline values: CDR1 SGHNT, CDR2 YYREEE (reference sequence). CDR3 region: CASSLMTGPYEQYF. The CDR3 DNA sequence: TGTGCCAGCAGCTTGATGACAGGCCCCTACGAGCAGTACTTC.